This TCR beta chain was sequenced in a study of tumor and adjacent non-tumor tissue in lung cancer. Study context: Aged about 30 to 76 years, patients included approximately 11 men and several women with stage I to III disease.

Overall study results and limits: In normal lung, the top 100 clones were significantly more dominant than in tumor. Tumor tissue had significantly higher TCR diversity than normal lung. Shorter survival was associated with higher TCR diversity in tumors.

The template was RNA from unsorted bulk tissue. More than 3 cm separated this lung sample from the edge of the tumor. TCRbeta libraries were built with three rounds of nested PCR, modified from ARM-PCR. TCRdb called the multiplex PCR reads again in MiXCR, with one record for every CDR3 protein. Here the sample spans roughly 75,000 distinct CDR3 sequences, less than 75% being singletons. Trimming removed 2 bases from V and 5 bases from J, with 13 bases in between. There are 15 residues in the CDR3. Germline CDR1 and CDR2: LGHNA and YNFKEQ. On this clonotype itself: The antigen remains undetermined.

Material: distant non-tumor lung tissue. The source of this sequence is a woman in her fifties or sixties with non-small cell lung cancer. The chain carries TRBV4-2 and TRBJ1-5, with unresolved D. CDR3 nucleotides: TGTGCCAGCAGCCAAACGGTGAGGGCCCATCAGCCCCAGCATTTT. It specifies CASSQTVRAHQPQHF.